The rows below give T cell receptor beta chains drawn from one sample of a study of a mutant IDH1 vaccine in newly diagnosed glioma. The table came from immunoSEQ multiplex PCR; TCRdb's copy has only in-frame clones and leaves some out. The table lists tens of thousands of clones, 70% to 80% of them singletons. The antigens of these receptors remain unknown. The sample consisted of PBMCs, taken from a glioma patient whose treatment included an IDH1 peptide vaccine. The source of these receptors is a man aged 35 to 55 with glioma. Each CDR3 is given without its conserved first and last residue.

cdr3_aa j_call v_call
ASSDDSLERY TRBJ2-7 TRBV2
ASSVGLEHTDTQY TRBJ2-3 TRBV6-4
ASRRENTGELF TRBJ2-2 TRBV2
ASKGPNQPQH TRBJ1-5 TRBV27
ASRPHKAQTTEAF TRBJ1-1 TRBV25-1
AWKWGPNQPQH TRBJ1-5 TRBV30
ATGGFSVYT TRBJ1-2 TRBV11-2
ASSQDLGDSSYEQY TRBJ2-7 TRBV4-2
ASSLGGSSTEAF TRBJ1-1 TRBV7-2
ASSEAAVGPQH TRBJ1-5 TRBV6-1
ASSPRTGREKLF TRBJ1-4 TRBV6-5
ASSKDRKNIQY TRBJ2-4 TRBV6-5
ASSVAGLAASTDTQY TRBJ2-3 TRBV9
ASSPGGGDGHQPQH TRBJ1-5 TRBV28
ASSLTLTHQH TRBJ1-5 TRBV7-2
ASSPTTENTETF TRBJ1-1 TRBV27
VTGINYGYT TRBJ1-2 TRBV28
ASSTYRGRMNTEAF TRBJ1-1 TRBV27
ASSWTSGTEQY TRBJ2-7 TRBV27
ASSLESGSGDEQY TRBJ2-7 TRBV5-1
ASPKRGNTGELF TRBJ2-2 TRBV2
ASSQEGIPSSYEQY TRBJ2-7 TRBV4-1
ASSLDPSGDSYEQY TRBJ2-7 TRBV11-2
ASSGQGVRYNEQF TRBJ2-1 TRBV25-1
ASSAQGYNQPQH TRBJ1-5 TRBV7-2
ASSVGAVIQETQY TRBJ2-5 TRBV9
ASSLGGVSYNEQF TRBJ2-1 TRBV11-3
ASSLSGLVRNEQF TRBJ2-1 TRBV27
ASSQFPEDEAF TRBJ1-1 TRBV4-1
ASSLNGGRTEAF TRBJ1-1 TRBV2
ASSQSGGGQPQH TRBJ1-5 TRBV4-1
ASSGDTSSNQPQH TRBJ1-5 TRBV6-1
ASSSSGRIVYEQY TRBJ2-7 TRBV27
AIRAPGSSGNTIY TRBJ1-3 TRBV10-3
ASSLPGAQETQY TRBJ2-5 TRBV4-2
ASSTSSGPNNEQF TRBJ2-1 TRBV9
ASSLGGGSAADTQY TRBJ2-3 TRBV7-2
ASSSIPGTGVGGYT TRBJ1-2 TRBV27
ASSLAGSTDTQY TRBJ2-3 TRBV5-6
ASILDVVLNQPQH TRBJ1-5 TRBV6-1
ASRRMNTGELF TRBJ2-2 TRBV19
ASSQNFGFFDEQY TRBJ2-7 TRBV4-1
ASSLVASGNVNEQF TRBJ2-1 TRBV5-1
ASSFGTGTLNTGELF TRBJ2-2 TRBV5-1
ATSPTARGYGYT TRBJ1-2 TRBV15
ASSMTANQPQH TRBJ1-5 TRBV19
ASSLGQAQSYT TRBJ1-2 TRBV27